The clone carrying this TCR beta chain was counted only a few times. The data originate from a study of response to subunit inactivated influenza vaccine. MiXCR was run by TCRdb on the RT-PCR reads, yielding one entry per CDR3 protein. The table has 150,000 to 200,000 distinct CDR3 sequences, approximately 12% seen once. This sample was shared with a second study, whose subject was T cells expressing NK-cell markers. From that study: 5'RACE template switching built TCR beta cDNA with unique molecular identifiers.

Sample: CD8+ T cells sorted from PBMCs, taken 11 to 12 days after vaccination. This receptor was taken from a man aged 45-65 years who received an inactivated influenza vaccine.

The DNA of the CDR3 is TGTGCCAGCAGCCAAGACATCAGGGACGAGCAGTACTTC. Its translation: CASSQDIRDEQYF. The J gene is TRBJ2-7, the V gene TRBV3-1; D is perhaps TRBD1 (5 bases). V lost 0 bases, J lost 5 bases, and 8 bases lay in between. The germline gives CDR1 LGHDT, CDR2 YNNKEL (reference sequence). The CDR3 totals 13 residues.